The rows below give T cell receptor beta chains drawn from one sample of a study of identical twins. TCRdb reprocessed the 5' RACE reads via MiXCR and lists one record per CDR3 protein. The data contain a few hundred thousand distinct CDR3 sequences, 8.5% to 10% of them singletons. The sequencing input was naive T cells sorted from blood. Receptors were obtained from a woman aged 45 to 65 in good health. CDR3s include the opening cysteine and the closing phenylalanine or tryptophan. The D gene is left open where the match is weak. Size is stated for part of the rows, as once, few or many counts, or as a class when the clone is expanded.

TRBJ2-1	16	many	TRBV12-3/TRBV12-4	TRBD2	CASSSRTSGIHNEQFF	TGTGCCAGCAGTTCCCGGACTAGCGGGATTCATAATGAGCAGTTCTTC
TRBJ2-4	14	few	TRBV20-1	TRBD1	CSATEGAGKNIQYF	TGCAGTGCCACCGAGGGGGCGGGTAAAAACATTCAGTACTTC
TRBJ1-2	13	.	TRBV10-3	.	CATRQLKDYGYTF	TGTGCCACCCGACAGTTGAAGGACTATGGCTACACCTTC
TRBJ2-1	15	many	TRBV24-1	.	CATSDQGSAYNEQFF	TGTGCCACCAGTGATCAGGGTAGCGCCTACAATGAGCAGTTCTTC
TRBJ2-4	15	few	TRBV5-5	TRBD2	CASSGRTRGVNIQYF	TGTGCCAGCAGCGGACGGACCCGGGGGGTGAACATTCAGTACTTC
TRBJ2-7	15	few	TRBV28	TRBD1	CASSSRQGAPYEQYF	TGTGCCAGCAGTTCTCGACAGGGGGCCCCCTACGAGCAGTACTTC
TRBJ2-4	13	once	TRBV18	.	CASSPPTGDIQYF	TGTGCCAGCTCACCACCTACCGGAGATATTCAGTACTTC
TRBJ1-5	15	few	TRBV3-1	.	CASSTSGRLNQPQHF	TGTGCCAGCTCAACGTCGGGACGGCTCAATCAGCCCCAGCATTTT
TRBJ2-1	13	.	TRBV10-3	TRBD1	CAISGTGNNEQFF	TGTGCCATCAGCGGGACAGGGAACAATGAGCAGTTCTTC
TRBJ2-7	14	few	TRBV20-1	TRBD1	CSAYRDRANYEQYF	TGCAGTGCCTACCGGGACAGGGCAAACTACGAGCAGTACTTC
TRBJ2-2	12	many	TRBV10-3	.	CAILGEAGELFF	TGTGCCATCTTAGGAGAAGCCGGGGAGCTGTTTTTT
TRBJ2-3	14	.	TRBV5-1	.	CASSLDMDPDTQYF	TGCGCCAGCAGCTTGGATATGGATCCAGATACGCAGTATTTT
TRBJ2-3	16	many	TRBV12-3/TRBV12-4	TRBD1	CASSLEGQVAPDTQYF	TGTGCCAGCAGTTTAGAAGGACAGGTAGCCCCAGATACGCAGTATTTT
TRBJ2-1	18	many	TRBV5-6	TRBD2	CASSLVSSGSNSYNEQFF	TGTGCCAGCAGCTTGGTCTCTAGCGGCTCAAACTCCTACAATGAGCAGTTCTTC
TRBJ2-1	11	few	TRBV20-1	.	CSGGRGDEQFF	TGCAGTGGGGGCAGGGGGGATGAGCAGTTCTTC
TRBJ1-4	15	few	TRBV24-1	.	CATSDSRPTNEKLFF	TGTGCCACCAGTGATTCCAGGCCGACTAATGAAAAACTGTTTTTT
TRBJ2-5	16	few	TRBV3-1	TRBD2	CASSPATGLAGETQYF	TGTGCCAGCAGCCCAGCGACGGGACTAGCGGGAGAGACCCAGTACTTC
TRBJ2-3	16	many	TRBV19	.	CASSWGRYPNTDTQYF	TGTGCCAGTTCCTGGGGGCGTTATCCTAACACAGATACGCAGTATTTT
TRBJ1-1	14	.	TRBV4-1	.	CASSPQLRGTEAFF	TGCGCCAGCAGCCCCCAGCTTCGGGGCACTGAAGCTTTCTTT
TRBJ2-6	16	.	TRBV4-1	TRBD1	CASRTGQDSGANVLTF	TGCGCCAGCAGAACAGGACAGGACTCTGGGGCCAACGTCCTGACTTTC
TRBJ2-1	12	many	TRBV5-1	.	CASSWGLDEQFF	TGCGCCAGCAGCTGGGGTTTGGATGAGCAGTTCTTC
TRBJ1-5	15	many	TRBV10-3	.	CAISELGVSNQPQHF	TGTGCCATCAGTGAGTTGGGTGTGAGCAATCAGCCCCAGCATTTT
TRBJ2-1	15	many	TRBV12-3/TRBV12-4	.	CASSFGPSGLGEQFF	TGTGCCAGCAGTTTTGGGCCATCGGGGCTTGGTGAGCAGTTCTTC
TRBJ2-5	18	.	TRBV4-2	TRBD2	CASSQALAGGPDEETQYF	TGTGCCAGCAGCCAAGCTCTAGCGGGAGGGCCAGACGAAGAGACCCAGTACTTC
TRBJ1-1	13	few	TRBV2	.	CAFRDEWNTEAFF	TGTGCCTTTAGGGACGAATGGAACACTGAAGCTTTCTTT
TRBJ2-1	15	.	TRBV5-4	.	CASSSLGGNYNEQFF	TGTGCCAGCAGTTCCTTGGGGGGCAACTACAATGAGCAGTTCTTC
TRBJ2-5	15	.	TRBV20-1	.	CSAIPLGQVQETQYF	TGCAGTGCTATTCCCTTGGGCCAAGTCCAAGAGACCCAGTACTTC
TRBJ2-4	14	.	TRBV7-9	.	CASSLEMVENIQYF	TGTGCCAGCAGCTTAGAAATGGTCGAAAACATTCAGTACTTC
TRBJ2-4	13	many	TRBV15	TRBD1	CATRDRGVNIQYF	TGTGCCACCAGAGACAGGGGCGTGAACATTCAGTACTTC
TRBJ2-5	14	few	TRBV15	TRBD1	CATSTRQGAETQYF	TGTGCCACCAGCACCCGACAGGGGGCAGAGACCCAGTACTTC
TRBJ1-5	13	many	TRBV3-1	.	CASSQGGNQPQHF	TGCGCCAGCAGCCAAGGGGGCAATCAGCCCCAGCATTTT
TRBJ2-1	15	.	TRBV12-3/TRBV12-4	.	CASLKWGTAYNEQFF	TGTGCCAGTCTAAAATGGGGTACGGCCTACAATGAGCAGTTCTTC
TRBJ2-1	17	.	TRBV7-8	.	CASSLTTVADFYNEQFF	TGTGCCAGCAGCCTTACGACAGTCGCCGACTTCTACAATGAGCAGTTCTTC
TRBJ2-7	15	few	TRBV5-1	TRBD1	CASSPGQGSIYEQYF	TGCGCCAGCAGCCCCGGACAGGGAAGCATCTACGAGCAGTACTTC
TRBJ2-5	12	.	TRBV20-1	.	CSATDLGETQYF	TGCAGTGCTACGGACTTGGGCGAGACCCAGTACTTC